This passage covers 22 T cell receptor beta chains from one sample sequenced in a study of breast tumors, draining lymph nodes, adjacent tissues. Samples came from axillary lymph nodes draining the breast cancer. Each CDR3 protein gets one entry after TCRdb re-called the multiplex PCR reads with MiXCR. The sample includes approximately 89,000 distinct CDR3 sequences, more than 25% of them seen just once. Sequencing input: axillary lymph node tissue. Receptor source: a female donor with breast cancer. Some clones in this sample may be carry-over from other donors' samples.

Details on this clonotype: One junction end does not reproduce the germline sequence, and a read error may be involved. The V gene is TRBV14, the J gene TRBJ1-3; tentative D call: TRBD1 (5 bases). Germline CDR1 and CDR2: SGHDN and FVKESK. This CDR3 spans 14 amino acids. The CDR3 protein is CASSQGLSGNTIHF. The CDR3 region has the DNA TGTGCCAGCAGCCAGGGACTGTCAGGAAACACCATACATTTT.

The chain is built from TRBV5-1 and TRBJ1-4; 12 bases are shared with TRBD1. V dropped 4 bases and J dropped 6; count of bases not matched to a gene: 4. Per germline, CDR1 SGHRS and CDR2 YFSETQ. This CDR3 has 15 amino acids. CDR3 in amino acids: CASSTGTGGDEKLFF. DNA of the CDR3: TGCGCCAGCAGCACCGGGACAGGGGGCGATGAAAAACTGTTTTTT.

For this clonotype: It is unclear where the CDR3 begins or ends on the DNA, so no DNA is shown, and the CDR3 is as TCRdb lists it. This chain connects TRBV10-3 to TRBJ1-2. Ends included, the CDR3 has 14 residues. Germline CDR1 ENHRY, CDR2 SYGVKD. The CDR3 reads CAAEGEGWDYGCTF.

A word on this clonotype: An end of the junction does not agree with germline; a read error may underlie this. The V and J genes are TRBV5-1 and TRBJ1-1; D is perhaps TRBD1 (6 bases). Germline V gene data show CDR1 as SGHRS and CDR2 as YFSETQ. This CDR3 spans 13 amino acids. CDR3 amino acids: CASSRDINTDAFF. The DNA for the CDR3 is TGCGCCAGCAGCCGGGACATTAACACTGACGCTTTCTTT.

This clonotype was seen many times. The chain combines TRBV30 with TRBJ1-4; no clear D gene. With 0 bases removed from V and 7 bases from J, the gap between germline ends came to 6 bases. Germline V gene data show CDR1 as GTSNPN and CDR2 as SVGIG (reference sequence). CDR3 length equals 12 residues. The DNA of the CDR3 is TGTGCCTGGAGTGTACTGGGTGAAAAACTGTTTTTT. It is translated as CAWSVLGEKLFF.

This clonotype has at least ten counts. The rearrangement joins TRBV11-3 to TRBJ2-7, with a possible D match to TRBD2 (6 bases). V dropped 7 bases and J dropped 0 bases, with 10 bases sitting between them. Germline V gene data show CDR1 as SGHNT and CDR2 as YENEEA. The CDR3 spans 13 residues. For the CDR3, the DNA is TGTGCCAGCAAGTACGGGGGCTCCTACGAGCAGTACTTC. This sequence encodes CASKYGGSYEQYF.

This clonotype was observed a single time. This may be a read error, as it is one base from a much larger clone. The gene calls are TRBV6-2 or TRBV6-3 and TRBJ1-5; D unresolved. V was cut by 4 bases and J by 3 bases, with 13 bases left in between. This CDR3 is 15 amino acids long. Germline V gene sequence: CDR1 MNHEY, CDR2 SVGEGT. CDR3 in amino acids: CASSSRDGDNQPQHF. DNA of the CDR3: TGTGCCAGCAGTTCCCGTGACGGAGACAATCAGCCCCAGCATTTT.

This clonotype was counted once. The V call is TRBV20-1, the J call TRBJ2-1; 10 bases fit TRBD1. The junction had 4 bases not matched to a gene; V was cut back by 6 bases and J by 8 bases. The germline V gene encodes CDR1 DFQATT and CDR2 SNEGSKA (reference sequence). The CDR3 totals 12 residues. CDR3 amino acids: CSAQTGGDEQFF. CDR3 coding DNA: TGCAGTGCACAGACAGGGGGCGATGAGCAGTTCTTC.

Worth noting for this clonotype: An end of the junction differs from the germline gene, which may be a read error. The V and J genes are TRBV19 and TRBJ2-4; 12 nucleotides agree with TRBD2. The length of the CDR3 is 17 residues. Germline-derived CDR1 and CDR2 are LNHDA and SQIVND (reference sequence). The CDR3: CASSNVTSGRMENIQSF. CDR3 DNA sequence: TGTGCCAGTAGTAATGTCACTAGCGGGAGGATGGAAAACATTCAGTCCTTC.

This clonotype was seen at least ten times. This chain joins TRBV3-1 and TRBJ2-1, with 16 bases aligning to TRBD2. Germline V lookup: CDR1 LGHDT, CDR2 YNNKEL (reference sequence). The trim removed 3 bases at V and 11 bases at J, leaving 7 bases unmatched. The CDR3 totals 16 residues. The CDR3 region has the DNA TGTGCCAGCAGCCAGGGACTAGCGGGAGGGACACAGAAGCAGTTCTTC. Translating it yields CASSQGLAGGTQKQFF.

The chain's CDR3 is CASSHGTGEPPLHF. The CDR3 DNA follows: TGCGCCAGCAGCCACGGGACAGGGGAGCCACCCCTCCACTTT. This chain links TRBV4-3 with TRBJ1-6, with 10 bases aligning to TRBD1. The germline V gene has CDR1 LGHNA and CDR2 YSLEER. The CDR3 length is 14 residues. Trimming took 3 bases from V and 11 from J; bases not matched to a gene: 4.

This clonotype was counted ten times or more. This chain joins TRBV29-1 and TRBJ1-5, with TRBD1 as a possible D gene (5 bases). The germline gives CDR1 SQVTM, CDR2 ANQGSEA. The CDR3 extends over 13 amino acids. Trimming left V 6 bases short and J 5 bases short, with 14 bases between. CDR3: CSVEGGADQPQHF. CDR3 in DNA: TGCAGCGTCGAGGGCGGGGCCGATCAGCCCCAGCATTTT.

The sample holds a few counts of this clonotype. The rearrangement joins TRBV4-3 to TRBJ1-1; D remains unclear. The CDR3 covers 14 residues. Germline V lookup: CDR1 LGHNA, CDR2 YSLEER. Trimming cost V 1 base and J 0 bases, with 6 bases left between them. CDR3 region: CASSQGRMNTEAFF. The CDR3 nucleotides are TGCGCCAGCAGCCAAGGGCGGATGAACACTGAAGCTTTCTTT.

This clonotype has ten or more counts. The CDR3 region is CASSQEFGDYGYTF. The CDR3 DNA is TGTGCCAGCAGCCAAGAGTTTGGAGACTATGGCTACACCTTC. This chain joins TRBV14 and TRBJ1-2; D not certain. This CDR3 has 14 amino acids. Looked up from germline, CDR1 is SGHDN and CDR2 is FVKESK. V shed 0 bases and J shed 3 bases, with 8 bases lying between them.

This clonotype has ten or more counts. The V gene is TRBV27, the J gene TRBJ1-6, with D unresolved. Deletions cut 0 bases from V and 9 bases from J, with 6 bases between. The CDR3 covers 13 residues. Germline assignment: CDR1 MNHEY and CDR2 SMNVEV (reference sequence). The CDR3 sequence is CASSLSSSSPLHF. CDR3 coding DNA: TGTGCCAGCAGTTTATCTAGTAGTTCACCCCTCCACTTT.

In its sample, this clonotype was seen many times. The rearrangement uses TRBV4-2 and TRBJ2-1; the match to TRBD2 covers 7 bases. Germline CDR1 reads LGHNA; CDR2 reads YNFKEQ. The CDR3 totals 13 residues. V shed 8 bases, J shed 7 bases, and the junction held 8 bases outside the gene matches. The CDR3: CASCSLGGNEQFF. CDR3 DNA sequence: TGTGCCAGCTGCAGTCTGGGGGGGAATGAGCAGTTCTTC.

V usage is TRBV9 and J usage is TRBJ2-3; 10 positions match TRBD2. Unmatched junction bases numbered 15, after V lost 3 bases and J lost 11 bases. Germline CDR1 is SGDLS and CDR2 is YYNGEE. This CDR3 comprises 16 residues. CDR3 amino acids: CASSARTSGVRNEQYF. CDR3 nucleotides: TGTGCCAGCAGCGCACGAACTAGCGGGGTCCGGAATGAGCAGTATTTT.

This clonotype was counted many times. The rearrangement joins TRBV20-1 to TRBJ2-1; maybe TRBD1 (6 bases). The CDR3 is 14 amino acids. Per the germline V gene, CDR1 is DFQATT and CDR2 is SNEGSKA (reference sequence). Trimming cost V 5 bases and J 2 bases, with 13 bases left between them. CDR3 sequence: CSAPTQGPYNEQFF. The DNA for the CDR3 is TGCAGTGCTCCCACCCAGGGGCCCTACAATGAGCAGTTCTTC.

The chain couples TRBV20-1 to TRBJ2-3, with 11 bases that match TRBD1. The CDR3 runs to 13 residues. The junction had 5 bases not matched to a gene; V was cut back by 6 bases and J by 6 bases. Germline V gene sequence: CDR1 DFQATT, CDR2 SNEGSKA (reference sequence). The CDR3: CSARGQGDDTQYF. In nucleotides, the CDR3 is TGCAGTGCGCGGGGACAGGGGGACGATACGCAGTATTTT.

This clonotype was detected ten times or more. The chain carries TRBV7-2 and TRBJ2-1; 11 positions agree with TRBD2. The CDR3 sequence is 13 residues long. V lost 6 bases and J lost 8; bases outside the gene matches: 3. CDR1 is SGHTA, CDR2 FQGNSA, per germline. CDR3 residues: CASRTSGRDEQFF. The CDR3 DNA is TGTGCCAGCAGAACTAGCGGGAGAGATGAGCAGTTCTTC.

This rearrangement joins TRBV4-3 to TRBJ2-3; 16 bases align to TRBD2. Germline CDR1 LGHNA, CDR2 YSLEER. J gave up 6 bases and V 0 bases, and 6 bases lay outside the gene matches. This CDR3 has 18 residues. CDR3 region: CASSQERGLAGGSDTQYF. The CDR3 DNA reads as TGCGCCAGCAGCCAAGAGAGGGGACTAGCGGGAGGGTCCGATACGCAGTATTTT.

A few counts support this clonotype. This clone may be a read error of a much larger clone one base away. The CDR3 DNA reads as TGCGCCAGCAGCTTTGGGGCAGGGCGGTCCGAGCAGTACTTC. This encodes CASSFGAGRSEQYF. The chain employs TRBV4-3 and TRBJ2-7; a possible D gene is TRBD1 (5 bases). Germline lookup yields CDR1 LGHNA and CDR2 YSLEER. CDR3 length: 14 residues. Trimming removed 5 bases at V and 6 bases at J, with 17 bases between.